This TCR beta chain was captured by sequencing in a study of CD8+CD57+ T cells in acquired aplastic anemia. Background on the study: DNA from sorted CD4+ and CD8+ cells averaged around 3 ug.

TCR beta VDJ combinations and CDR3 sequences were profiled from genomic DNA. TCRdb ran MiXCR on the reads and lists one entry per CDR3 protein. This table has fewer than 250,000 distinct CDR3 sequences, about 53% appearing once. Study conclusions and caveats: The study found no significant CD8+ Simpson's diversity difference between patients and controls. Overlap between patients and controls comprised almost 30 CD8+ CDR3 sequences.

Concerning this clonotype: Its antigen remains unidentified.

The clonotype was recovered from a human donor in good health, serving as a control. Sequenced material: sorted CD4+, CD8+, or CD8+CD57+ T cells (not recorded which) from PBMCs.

The CDR3 DNA follows: TGTGCCAGCAGTGAACAAAGGGGGAACACTGAAGCTTTCTTT. Its protein product is CASSEQRGNTEAFF. The chain uses TRBV25-1 and TRBJ1-1; maybe TRBD1 (5 bases). Germline assignment: CDR1 MGHDK and CDR2 SYGVNS. The CDR3 is 14 residues long. The V and J ends lost 2 bases and 1 base respectively, with 8 bases between them.